Below, 20 T cell receptor beta chains from the same sample are listed, as sequenced in a study of T cell clonality in common variable immunodeficiency. The assay was immunoSEQ multiplex PCR, and TCRdb's table has in-frame clones only and misses some. Sampling found fewer than 75,000 clones, none seen once. Sequencing used peripheral blood mononuclear cells. The receptors stem from a person aged 18 to 69 in good health.

This clone was observed many times. The CDR3 end is not reached by the read, which stops 3 residues before it; the germline J gene fills it in. The rearrangement links TRBV12-3 or TRBV12-4 to TRBJ2-7, with D hard to call. The CDR3 is 14 residues long. V was shortened by 2 bases and J by 0 bases, with 8 bases between the two germline ends. CDR3 region: CASSLYRSSYEQYF. CDR3 bases read: TGTGCCAGCAGTTTATACAGAAGCTCCTACGAG.

This clone was recorded many times. CDR3 bases read: TGTGCCAGCAGTTGGGGCAGTCCCACAGATACG. Protein product: CASSWGSPTDT. The CDR3 as a whole reads CASSWGSPTDTQYF. The chain uses TRBV6-2 or TRBV6-3 and TRBJ2-3; perhaps TRBD1 as D (5 bases). Read coverage stops 3 residues before the CDR3 terminus; the germline J gene supplies the remainder. The V gene lost 4 bases and the J gene lost 2 bases, with 10 bases spanning the gap. CDR1 MNHEY and CDR2 SVGEGT come from the germline V gene. The CDR3 is 14 amino acids.

This clone has at least ten counts. The read ends 3 residues early relative to the CDR3; the germline J gene fills the gap. The chain links TRBV7-2 to TRBJ2-7; 11 nucleotides agree with TRBD2. The CDR3 is made up of 17 amino acids. V lost 0 bases to trimming and J lost 2 bases; unmatched junction nucleotides: 6. Per the germline V gene, CDR1 is SGHTA and CDR2 is FQGNSA. The CDR3 bases that were read are TGTGCCAGCAGCTTAGCTAGCGGGGGGGCTCCGACCTACGAG. Its protein is CASSLASGGAPTYE. The complete CDR3 reads CASSLASGGAPTYEQYF. Full variable domain (remainder filled in from reference TRBV7-2 and TRBJ2-7): GAGVSQSPSNKVTEKGKDVELRCDPISGHTALYWYRQSLGQGLEFLIYFQGNSAPDKSGLPSDRFSAERTGGSVSTLTIQRTQQEDSAVYLCASSLASGGAPTYEQYFGPGTRLTVT.

This clone occurred many times. The CDR3 goes on 3 residues after the read ends, and that part is filled in from the germline J gene. V is TRBV29-1 and J is TRBJ1-3; TRBD1 might be the D (5 bases). The CDR3 contains 13 residues. Looked up from germline, CDR1 is SQVTM and CDR2 is ANQGSEA. The V end lost 7 bases, the J end lost 4 bases, and 14 bases lay between the germline ends. CDR3 region: CSADSISGNTIYF. CDR3 DNA, as far as it was read: TGCAGCGCCGACAGTATCTCCGGAAACACC.

Ten or more counts support this clone. The read ends 3 residues early relative to the CDR3; the germline J gene fills the gap. This chain connects TRBV19 to TRBJ1-2, with 7 nucleotides matching TRBD1. CDR1 is LNHDA, CDR2 SQIVND, per germline (reference sequence). CDR3 size: 15 residues. V trimming: 7 bases; J trimming: 7 bases; junction bases outside the gene matches: 15. CDR3 bases read: TGTGCCAGTATCACCCAGGAGGGGGCATCTAGTGGC. This sequence encodes CASITQEGASSG. The full CDR3 sequence reads CASITQEGASSGYTF.

This clone was observed a handful of times. The CDR3 is cut off 3 residues early in the read; its end comes from the germline J gene. The V call is TRBV27, the J call TRBJ2-7; TRBD2 aligns across 12 bases. Germline lookup yields CDR1 MNHEY and CDR2 SMNVEV (reference sequence). This CDR3 contains 19 residues. The ends lost 7 bases at V and 2 bases at J; junction bases unmatched: 18. The CDR3 region is CASNGGVTSGRVPPYEQYF. The CDR3 bases that were read are TGTGCCAGCAACGGGGGAGTGACTAGCGGGAGAGTACCACCCTACGAG.

This clone has ten or more counts. The observed sequence ends 3 residues before the CDR3 terminus, with the missing tail filled in from the germline J gene. The chain recombines TRBV10-1 with TRBJ2-2; TRBD2 matches 8 bases. Trimming cost V 6 bases and J 2 bases; bases outside gene matches: 2. In germline, CDR1 is WNHNN, CDR2 SYGVQD (reference sequence). The CDR3 runs 14 residues. The covered CDR3 bases are TGCGCCAGCAGAGCGGGGGCAAACACCGGGGAG. Protein sequence: CASRAGANTGE. The entire CDR3 reads CASRAGANTGELFF.

Ten or more counts support this clone. Sequencing ends 3 residues short of the CDR3 end; the germline J gene provides the rest. V usage is TRBV10-3 and J usage is TRBJ2-3; 12 nucleotides align to TRBD2. Germline loops: CDR1 ENHRY, CDR2 SYGVKD. With V trimmed by 2 bases and J by 2 bases, 5 bases remained unmatched. The CDR3 is 17 residues long. CDR3 DNA (partial): TGTGCCATCAGTGAGAGTCGGACTAGCGGGACCACAGATACG. This encodes CAISESRTSGTTDT. The full-length CDR3 reads as CAISESRTSGTTDTQYF.

This clone was observed many times. Read sequence stops 3 residues before the CDR3 end, and the germline J gene provides the missing end. This sequence joins TRBV20-1 and TRBJ2-1; 9 positions match TRBD1. The CDR3 is 16 amino acids. Germline values: CDR1 DFQATT, CDR2 SNEGSKA (reference sequence). J was trimmed by 5 bases and V by 5 bases; bases with no gene match: 13. The CDR3 bases that were read are TGCAGTGCTCCGGACTTAGGGACAGGGACTAACAATGAG. Its translation: CSAPDLGTGTNNE. The complete CDR3 reads CSAPDLGTGTNNEQFF.

In this sample, this clone turned up many times. The read gets to within 3 residues of the CDR3 end, and the germline J gene fills in the rest. V usage is TRBV18 and J usage is TRBJ2-2, with a possible D match to TRBD1 (7 bases). This CDR3 spans 16 amino acids. From germline, CDR1 is KGHSH and CDR2 LQKENI. The V and J ends lost 2 bases and 2 bases respectively, with 12 bases between them. CDR3 bases read: TGTGCCAGCTCACCAGCGGGGACAGCAAACACCGGGGAG. It translates to CASSPAGTANTGE. The full CDR3 protein is CASSPAGTANTGELFF.

This clone was observed many times. The read halts 3 residues ahead of the CDR3 end, with the missing end drawn from the germline J gene. The J gene is TRBJ1-4, the V gene TRBV2, with TRBD1 as a possible D gene (6 bases). The ends were cut back, 9 bases at V and 0 bases at J, with 8 bases in the middle. The V gene's germline CDR1 is SNHLY and CDR2 FYNNEI. The CDR3 spans 13 residues. The CDR3 loop is CASAGATNEKLFF. The covered CDR3 bases are TGTGCCAGTGCAGGGGCAACTAATGAAAAA.

The table lists this clone with many counts. The sequence runs out 3 residues before the end of the CDR3; the remainder is reconstructed from the germline J gene. The J gene is TRBJ2-5, the V gene TRBV29-1; D gene ambiguous. CDR1 and CDR2 from the germline V gene are SQVTM and ANQGSEA. V lost 6 bases and J 2 bases, leaving 10 bases between the germline ends. This CDR3 is built from 12 residues. CDR3 sequence reads: CSVARAQETQYF. The CDR3 DNA, read in part, is TGCAGCGTCGCAAGGGCGCAAGAGACC.

At least ten counts were recorded for this clone. The CDR3 extends 3 residues past the end of the read, so its final part is completed from the germline J gene. The V and J genes are TRBV20-1 and TRBJ2-7, with 7 bases fitting TRBD1. CDR1 is DFQATT and CDR2 is SNEGSKA in the germline V gene (reference sequence). The CDR3 covers 14 residues. J was trimmed by 0 bases and V by 4 bases; bases with no gene match: 6. CDR3 in amino acids: CSATGTENSYEQYF. Partial CDR3 DNA: TGCAGTGCTACCGGGACAGAGAACTCCTACGAG.

This clone has at least ten counts. The CDR3 is cut off 3 residues early in the read; its end comes from the germline J gene. The V call is TRBV7-8, the J call TRBJ1-5; D perhaps matches TRBD1 (5 bases). V lost 6 bases to trimming and J lost 0 bases, with 15 bases between them. From germline, CDR1 is SGHVS and CDR2 FQNEAQ. CDR3 length: 16 amino acids. Partial CDR3 DNA: TGTGCCAGCAGTTTGGACACCCTTTATAGCAATCAGCCC. This gives the protein CASSLDTLYSNQP. In full, the CDR3 is CASSLDTLYSNQPQHF.

Ten or more counts support this clone. Sequencing ends 3 residues short of the CDR3 end; the germline J gene provides the rest. The V call is TRBV20-1, the J call TRBJ1-2, with a weak D call TRBD1 (6 bases). Germline V gene lookup returns CDR1 DFQATT and CDR2 SNEGSKA (reference sequence). V was cut by 0 bases and J by 4 bases, with 15 bases left in between. The CDR3 has 15 residues. CDR3 in amino acids: CSARDRLGGGYGYTF. The sequenced CDR3 bases are TGCAGTGCTAGAGATCGGCTTGGGGGCGGCTATGGC.

This clone came up many times. The CDR3 end is not reached by the read, which stops 3 residues before it; the germline J gene fills it in. The chain recombines TRBV15 with TRBJ2-1; weak D call: TRBD2 (7 bases). Germline V gene data show CDR1 as LNHNV and CDR2 as YYDKDF (reference sequence). The CDR3 contains 18 residues. The V end was cut by 3 bases, the J end by 7 bases, with 25 bases between. CDR3 DNA, as far as it was read: TGTGCCACCAGCAGGGAATCTAACCGGGGGGCCATTGTGAATGAG. Protein: CATSRESNRGAIVNE. The whole CDR3 protein reads CATSRESNRGAIVNEQFF.

The sample holds many counts of this clone. The CDR3 is cut off 3 residues early in the read; its end comes from the germline J gene. J is TRBJ2-7 and V is TRBV6-1; D is possibly TRBD1 (5 bases). The V gene's germline CDR1 is MNHNS and CDR2 SASEGT. The CDR3 length is 11 residues. Trimming shortened V by 4 bases and J by 5 bases, and 6 bases separated the two germline ends. CDR3 sequence reads: CASSGGHEQYF. The DNA read from the CDR3 is TGTGCCAGCAGTGGGGGCCACGAG.

This clone came up many times. The DNA ends 3 residues before the CDR3 does, and the rest of the CDR3 is filled in from the germline J gene. The V and J genes are TRBV19 and TRBJ2-4, with D perhaps being TRBD1 or TRBD2 (7 bases each). The germline V gene has CDR1 LNHDA and CDR2 SQIVND (reference sequence). The CDR3 is 18 amino acids. V lost 3 bases and J lost 6, with 24 bases in between. CDR3 DNA, as far as it was read: TGTGCCAGTAGTATCGGGAGGTACGCAGGGGGATTGGGAAACATT. This gives the protein CASSIGRYAGGLGNI. The CDR3 reads in full as CASSIGRYAGGLGNIQYF.

This clone was seen repeatedly, ten times or more. The read terminates 3 residues before the CDR3 end, so the remaining end is supplied by the germline J gene. The gene calls are TRBV30 and TRBJ1-5; 7 bases align to TRBD1. Germline V CDR1 and CDR2: GTSNPN, SVGIG (reference sequence). This CDR3 comprises 13 residues. V was pared by 1 base and J by 8 bases, with 5 bases of the junction left unmatched. The CDR3 bases that were read are TGTGCCTGGAGTGGACAGGGTCAGGAGCCC. As protein: CAWSGQGQEP. The CDR3 in its entirety is CAWSGQGQEPQHF.

This clone showed up many times. The CDR3 end is not reached by the read, which stops 3 residues before it; the germline J gene fills it in. This chain links TRBV4-2 with TRBJ2-2; no clear D. CDR3 length equals 16 residues. V lost 2 bases and J lost 2, with 12 bases in between. The germline gives CDR1 LGHNA, CDR2 YNFKEQ. The sequenced CDR3 bases are TGTGCCAGCAGCCAACTAGTTCCGAAAAACACCGGGGAG. The encoded protein is CASSQLVPKNTGE. The full-length CDR3 reads as CASSQLVPKNTGELFF.